The 15 T cell receptor beta chains in this list originate from one sample, sequenced in a study of HIV-infected patients and healthy controls. All unsorted peripheral T cells were captured because whole blood was used without fractionation. 500 ng RNA was reverse transcribed with alpha and beta constant-region primers. Separate chain-specific third strand synthesis with multiplexing indices produced the alpha and beta libraries. TCRdb re-analysed the 5' RACE reads in MiXCR, keeping a single row per CDR3 protein. Here the sample spans approximately 17,000 distinct CDR3 sequences, roughly a tenth being singletons. Sequenced sample: blood. These receptors all come from an adult in good health.

The chain is built from TRBV10-3 and TRBJ1-1, with 7 bases that match TRBD1. The ends lost 6 bases at V and 4 bases at J; junction bases unmatched: 8. The CDR3 is made up of 14 amino acids. Germline CDR1 is ENHRY and CDR2 is SYGVKD. This chain's CDR3 is CAISAAGTVTEAFF. In nucleotides, the CDR3 is TGTGCCATCAGCGCAGCCGGGACAGTCACTGAAGCTTTCTTT.

This clonotype is classed as medium-sized. The chain is built from TRBV21-1 and TRBJ2-1; the listed D gene, TRBD2, was not tested against the DNA. TRBV21-1 is annotated as a pseudogene. CDR3 length: 21 amino acids. The DNA for the CDR3 is TGTGCCAGCAATAACGAGCCGGGACTAGCGGGAGGAATAAGCTCCTACAATGAGCAGTTCTTC. Translated: CASNNEPGLAGGISSYNEQFF.

V gene TRBV28 combines with J gene TRBJ2-1; no definite D call. Trimming stripped 5 bases from V and 8 bases from J, with 13 bases between. CDR1 and CDR2 (germline): MDHEN, SYDVKM. This CDR3 region has 13 residues. The DNA for the CDR3 is TGTGCCAGCAGTCGAAGCACCCGAGATGAGCAGTTCTTC. Translating gives CASSRSTRDEQFF.

This clonotype was observed at least ten times. V is TRBV10-3 and J is TRBJ1-2; D perhaps matches TRBD1 (5 bases). Trimming removed 4 bases at V and 7 bases at J, with 19 bases between. This CDR3 spans 15 amino acids. CDR1 ENHRY and CDR2 SYGVKD come from the germline V gene. DNA of the CDR3: TGTGCCATCAGTGTGTCAGGGCAACGAGGGTCTGGCTACACCTTC. This encodes CAISVSGQRGSGYTF.

This clonotype has more than one count but fewer than ten. The J gene is TRBJ2-2, the V gene TRBV5-1, with D unclear. CDR3 length equals 16 residues. The V gene's germline CDR1 is SGHRS and CDR2 YFSETQ. The ends were cut back, 0 bases at V and 2 bases at J, with 11 bases in the middle. The CDR3 region has the DNA TGCGCCAGCAGCTTGGTAGGCGGATTAAACACCGGGGAGCTGTTTTTT. It encodes CASSLVGGLNTGELFF.

This clonotype came up many times. The chain couples TRBV29-1 to TRBJ2-7, with D uncertain. This CDR3 contains 15 residues. Germline V lookup: CDR1 SQVTM, CDR2 ANQGSEA. V dropped 4 bases and J dropped 2 bases, with 18 bases sitting between them. The CDR3 reads CSVGVRRGFAYEQYV. The CDR3 nucleotides are TGCAGCGTTGGGGTACGTCGAGGCTTCGCCTACGAGCAGTACGTC.

This clonotype ranks as medium-sized (0.01 to 0.1%). This chain links TRBV4-1 with TRBJ2-3, with 8 bases matching TRBD2. The trim removed 1 base at V and 4 bases at J, leaving 7 bases unmatched. Germline CDR1 reads MGHRA; CDR2 reads YSYEKL. The length of the CDR3 is 16 residues. The CDR3 DNA reads as TGCGCCAGCAGCCAAGGGAGCACTAGCGGCGCAGATACGCAGTATTTT. Translating gives CASSQGSTSGADTQYF.

This clonotype was seen repeatedly, ten times or more. The junction differs from germline at one of its ends, possibly a read error. This chain links TRBV7-7 with TRBJ2-2; 9 bases match TRBD2. The CDR3 contains 15 residues. CDR1 and CDR2 from the germline V gene are SSHAT and FNYEAQ (reference sequence). The CDR3 sequence: CASSLAREGTGELFF. CDR3 in DNA: TGTGCTAGCAGCTTAGCGCGGGAGGGCACCGGGGAGCTGTTTTTT.

This clonotype was recorded a few times. The V and J genes are TRBV5-1 and TRBJ1-1, with D unclear. Germline V gene sequence: CDR1 SGHRS, CDR2 YFSETQ. This CDR3 region has 14 residues. V lost 0 bases and J 2 bases, leaving 8 bases between the germline ends. CDR3 region: CASSLAGSNTEAFF. The CDR3 nucleotides are TGCGCCAGCAGCTTGGCTGGCAGCAACACTGAAGCTTTCTTT. The full variable domain, in which reference TRBV5-1 and TRBJ1-1 provide the parts outside the CDR3, is KAGVTQTPRYLIKTRGQQVTLSCSPISGHRSVSWYQQTPGQGLQFLFEYFSETQRNKGNFPGRFSGRQFSNSRSEMNVSTLELGDSALYLCASSLAGSNTEAFFGQGTRLTVV.

Many counts were recorded for this clonotype. The V and J genes are TRBV20-1 and TRBJ2-3; TRBD1 matches at 8 bases. This CDR3 contains 14 residues. Losses at the gene ends were 4 bases for V and 3 bases for J; bases not matched to a gene: 6. Germline V lookup: CDR1 DFQATT, CDR2 SNEGSKA (reference sequence). The CDR3 loop is CSANGDRPTDTQYF. DNA of the CDR3: TGCAGTGCTAACGGGGACAGGCCTACAGATACGCAGTATTTT.

By sample fraction, this clonotype is medium-sized. This rearrangement joins TRBV7-9 to TRBJ2-1; the D is unclear. The CDR3 totals 13 residues. The germline V gene encodes CDR1 SEHNR and CDR2 FQNEAQ (reference sequence). With 5 bases removed from V and 8 bases from J, the gap between germline ends came to 13 bases. DNA for the CDR3: TGTGCCAGCAGCCAAGTCGGCGCGGATGAGCAGTTCTTC. Residues: CASSQVGADEQFF. The full variable domain, with the rest looked up from reference TRBV7-9 and TRBJ2-1, is DTGVSQNPRHKITKRGQNVTFRCDPISEHNRLYWYRQTLGQGPEFLTYFQNEAQLEKSRLLSDRFSAERPKGSFSTLEIQRTEQGDSAMYLCASSQVGADEQFFGPGTRLTVL.

In this sample, this clonotype is medium-sized (0.01 to 0.1%). CDR3 sequence: CASSLSSSYNEQFF. The DNA of the CDR3 is TGTGCCAGCAGTTTAAGCAGCTCCTACAATGAGCAGTTCTTC. The chain combines TRBV6-5 with TRBJ2-1; unclear D gene. CDR3 size: 14 residues. Trimming shortened V by 4 bases and J by 0 bases, and 7 bases separated the two germline ends. The V gene's germline CDR1 is MNHEY and CDR2 SVGAGI.

The chain has TRBV12-3 or TRBV12-4 and TRBJ2-7; 9 bases are shared with TRBD1. Trimming cost V 4 bases and J 5 bases; bases outside gene matches: 6. The CDR3 sequence is 14 residues long. CDR3 residues: CASSSQGAPDEQYF. CDR3 sequence (DNA): TGTGCCAGCAGTTCACAGGGGGCTCCCGACGAGCAGTACTTC.

The chain carries TRBV6-5 and TRBJ2-3; D not certain. With 4 bases removed from V and 5 bases from J, the gap between germline ends came to 13 bases. The germline V gene has CDR1 MNHEY and CDR2 SVGAGI. This CDR3 spans 14 amino acids. The CDR3 is CASSSNLGGDTQYF. For the CDR3, the DNA is TGTGCCAGCAGTTCTAACCTAGGCGGAGATACGCAGTATTTT.

This clonotype has ten or more counts. V is TRBV18 and J is TRBJ1-1; D gene ambiguous. Deletions cut 0 bases from V and 5 bases from J, with 19 bases between. The CDR3 has 17 amino acids. Germline loops: CDR1 KGHSH, CDR2 LQKENI. The CDR3 sequence is CASSPPGPIRVTTEAFF. The DNA of the CDR3 is TGTGCCAGCTCACCACCCGGGCCTATACGGGTTACAACTGAAGCTTTCTTT.